Here is one T cell receptor (beta chain) with its context. There is no known antigen for this receptor. Qualities for individual bases were not recorded, and no much larger clone is one base off. TCRbeta CDR3 regions were amplified from genomic DNA using the immunoSEQ Assay, a bias-controlled multiplex PCR. The published analysis was carried out like this. Nucleated cell counts per sample were estimated from amplification of reference gene primers within the assay. To quantify the absolute abundance of each unique TCRbeta CDR3 rearrangement, sequence reads were collapsed and filtered. For each sample, productive Simpson clonality was calculated by taking the square root of Simpson's diversity index across productive rearrangements. TCRdb mirrors the immuneACCESS table, restricted to in-frame sequences. Some clones are absent from its copies; in checked studies, under half trace to an unresolved V gene, and the reason for the others is unknown. V and J calls and clone size are those listed in that table; D and trimming were worked out from the DNA. The sample yields around 42,000 clones; nearly 90% were counted once. Of the sample, approximately 3% falls within the top ten clones.

Collaborating institutions collected whole blood in K2EDTA tubes following their own protocols. For TCRbeta analysis, collaborators shipped samples as frozen whole blood, isolated PBMCs, or DNA extracted from either of those sample types. The data derive from a study of blood T cell repertoires in COVID-19 (TCRdb year 2020). About the full investigation: Samples covering the acute and convalescent phases of COVID-19 were provided by collaborators in the United States, Italy and Spain. The material from the prospective study consisted of cDNA or gDNA derived from T cells, B-cell-depleted T cells, or PBMCs. Deeply sampled blood TCRbeta repertoires from subjects exposed to, actively infected with, or recovered from COVID-19 were included in the dataset. The repertoires were released in a freely available public database intended as a resource for research on the immune response to SARS-CoV-2. The samples were drawn from the first 160 participants of the ongoing ImmuneRACE study and from under 1,500 subjects provided by 6 global collaborators. The sample metadata nearly always contained a de-identified subject ID, COVID-19 status, age in years and sex. Where HLA class I and class II types were available, the types were taken from metadata supplied by the sample provider, not from assay-based typing. The investigation overall reported the following: The amount of clinical and demographic metadata varied by source and participant and was provided uncurated.

The sample comprised peripheral blood. The source is a man aged 45-60 years with active COVID-19.

The DNA sequence reads TGTGCCAGCAGCGGGGGAAAAGGGGTGGCTCTTGGCTACACCTTC. Translated, this is CASSGGKGVALGYTF. Recombination joined TRBV9 with TRBJ1-2, and the D gene may be TRBD1, 5 bases matching. Taken from cysteine to phenylalanine, the CDR3 has 15 residues. The CDR3 DNA has 45 bases and is translated from base 1. V is cut by 3 bases and J by 7 bases, and the space between the germline ends is 19 bases. CDR1 and CDR2 were assigned from the germline V gene as SGDLS and YYNGEE.